This T cell receptor (beta chain) originates from a study of T cell repertoires in cytomegalovirus infection (dated by TCRdb to about 2019). Concerning the study at large: The peptide stimulations were aimed at well-studied HLA-B-restricted epitopes as well as recently identified HLA-C-restricted CMV epitopes, whose presentation resists viral immunomodulation. Donor HLA type was relevant to the analysis, because carriage of CMV infection together with the matching HLA type was indicated by public TCR beta signatures. Findings and caveats that apply to the study as a whole: Cumulative frequency of public TCR beta family members discriminated carriers of CMV infection plus the relevant HLA type in this cohort and an independent roughly 320-donor cohort. The ex vivo response was dominated by HLA-C-restricted CMV-specific TCR beta clonotypes, which also provided the single most frequent clonotype in two of eight donors.

Reading the label with the study, this specimen's treatment or condition is: in vitro stimulation with specific CMV peptide epitopes to enrich CMV-specific T cells. To note about this clonotype: The antigen it binds to is not known. No qualities accompany the bases; no much larger clone lies one base away.

TCRdb lists the instrument as Illumina HiSeq 1500. Starting from the raw public reads, TCRdb applied fastp trimming at Q25, assembled clones with MiXCR and retained in-frame beta chains. Entries are consolidated by CDR3 protein sequence, retaining the most common genes and DNA. The sample data list about 890,000 distinct CDR3 sequences, and roughly 31% of these were observed just once. The ten largest clones take up around an eighth of the sample. Measured from the cysteine to the phenylalanine, the CDR3 is 15 residues long. Only the CDR3 part of the read is kept: 45 bases, read in frame from the first base. The germline V gene sets CDR1 to KGHDR and CDR2 to SFDVKD. V is clipped by 3 bases and J by 5 bases, and the sequence between their germline boundaries is 13 bases long.

This specimen consisted of cultured CD8+ T cells from PBMCs, obtained from culture after CMV antigen stimulation. The chain employs TRBV24-1 and TRBJ2-1, with the D gene uncertain. The receptor was derived from a human donor in good health (CMV status not recorded). Some clones in this sample may be carry-over from other donors' samples. The CDR3 reads as follows: CATSDIHGFDNEQFF. Here is the DNA: TGTGCCACCAGTGATATTCACGGGTTTGACAATGAGCAGTTCTTC.